Shown below are 16 T cell receptor beta chains from a single sample sequenced in a study of T-cell reconstitution after alpha-beta-depleted transplantation in children. TCRbeta library construction was performed incorporating unique molecular identifiers. Each CDR3 protein gets one entry after TCRdb re-called the PCR reads with MiXCR. The sample records roughly 790,000 distinct CDR3 sequences, 15% to 20% being singletons. The starting material was PBMCs, mostly from graft donor cells, obtained 360 days after TCRalphabeta/CD19-depleted stem cell transplant. Source of these receptors: a male patient aged 10-17 years who had a stem cell transplant for acute lymphoblastic leukemia, so the T cells may come from the graft donor.

The CDR3: CAISGKKGNLAKNIQYF. As DNA, the CDR3 is TGTGCCATCAGTGGAAAAAAAGGGAACTTAGCCAAAAACATTCAGTACTTC. The chain is built from TRBV10-3 and TRBJ2-4; D is uncertain. CDR1 and CDR2 (germline): ENHRY, SYGVKD. Deletions cut 4 bases from V and 0 bases from J, with 16 bases between. The CDR3 consists of 17 residues.

The chain has TRBV11-2 and TRBJ2-4; no clear D. Looked up from germline, CDR1 is SGHAT and CDR2 is FQNNGV. The CDR3 is 16 residues long. Trimming removed 3 bases at V and 0 bases at J, with 12 bases between. Here the CDR3 DNA reads TGTGCCAGCAGCTTGACGAGGCACCTAGCCAAAAACATTCAGTACTTC. Its translation: CASSLTRHLAKNIQYF.

This clonotype has ten or more counts. The rearrangement links TRBV29-1 to TRBJ2-3, with D unresolved. Per germline, CDR1 SQVTM and CDR2 ANQGSEA. V gave up 6 bases and J gave up 0 bases, with 7 bases separating them. The CDR3 spans 12 residues. For the CDR3, the DNA is TGCAGCGTCGACCCTAGCACAGATACGCAGTATTTT. Protein sequence: CSVDPSTDTQYF.

The chain is built from TRBV27 and TRBJ2-1; 15 positions match TRBD2. With 6 bases clipped from V and 0 bases from J, the junction kept 9 bases outside the gene matches. The CDR3 runs to 19 residues. CDR1 is MNHEY and CDR2 is SMNVEV in the germline V gene (reference sequence). Here the CDR3 DNA reads TGTGCCAGCAGCCGTGGGGGACTAGCGGGAGGTTCCTCCTACAATGAGCAGTTCTTC. Its protein is CASSRGGLAGGSSYNEQFF.

There are a few counts of this clonotype. V and J are TRBV7-6 and TRBJ2-1, with D perhaps TRBD1 or TRBD2 (5 bases each). Germline CDR1 is SGHVS and CDR2 is FNYEAQ. Trimming pared 1 base from V and 1 base from J, leaving 20 bases between. There are 19 residues in the CDR3. CDR3 in DNA: TGTGCCAGCAGCTTAGGATCAGGGCTGGGCCCGGGGTCCTACAATGAGCAGTTCTTC. This codes for CASSLGSGLGPGSYNEQFF.

The CDR3 sequence is CASSEGLAGDYEQYF. DNA of the CDR3: TGTGCCAGCAGTGAAGGGCTAGCGGGAGACTACGAGCAGTACTTC. V gene TRBV2 combines with J gene TRBJ2-7, with 10 bases lining up with TRBD2. With V trimmed by 1 base and J by 3 bases, 3 bases remained unmatched. CDR1 is SNHLY, CDR2 FYNNEI, per germline. The length of the CDR3 is 15 residues.

Note on this clonotype: This could be a read error, since a much larger clone is one nucleotide away. The CDR3 carries no conserved terminal phenylalanine or tryptophan, so it likely arises from a read error. The rearrangement uses TRBV6-1 and TRBJ2-4; the D is unclear. With 6 bases removed from V and 0 bases from J, the gap between germline ends came to 9 bases. The germline V gene encodes CDR1 MNHNS and CDR2 SASEGT. The CDR3 consists of 14 residues. The CDR3 here is CASRDGLAKNIQYS. DNA of the CDR3: TGTGCCAGCAGGGATGGCCTAGCCAAAAACATTCAGTACTCC.

This clonotype was picked up many times. This sequence joins TRBV4-1 and TRBJ2-5; D unresolved. Germline CDR1 is MGHRA and CDR2 is YSYEKL. Trimming removed 0 bases at V and 4 bases at J, with 18 bases between. The CDR3 extends over 17 amino acids. The CDR3 nucleotides read TGCGCCAGCAGCCAAGATCCCCGGGCCTCAGGAGCAGAGACCCAGTACTTC. Its protein is CASSQDPRASGAETQYF.

This clonotype turned up a few times. The genes are TRBV5-1 and TRBJ1-1; 8 nucleotides align to TRBD1. V shed 2 bases and J 8 bases; nucleotides not matched to a gene: 14. Germline CDR1 is SGHRS and CDR2 is YFSETQ. The CDR3 sequence is 16 residues long. The CDR3 coding sequence is TGCGCCAGCAGCTTATTCGACCTACAGGGGGAATTAGAAGCTTTCTTT. Protein sequence: CASSLFDLQGELEAFF.

This chain connects TRBV6-1 to TRBJ1-1; 10 positions match TRBD1. J gave up 0 bases and V 9 bases, and 4 bases lay outside the gene matches. The CDR3 contains 14 residues. Germline V gene data show CDR1 as MNHNS and CDR2 as SASEGT. The CDR3 DNA is TGTGCCAGAGGGACAGGGGAAATGAACACTGAAGCTTTCTTT. Residues: CARGTGEMNTEAFF.

This clonotype occurred a few times. This sequence joins TRBV27 and TRBJ2-3; D unresolved. Trimming removed 4 bases from V and 4 bases from J, with 12 bases in between. Germline lookup yields CDR1 MNHEY and CDR2 SMNVEV (reference sequence). The CDR3 covers 14 residues. This CDR3 reads CASSSPYIADTQYF. The CDR3 DNA sequence: TGTGCCAGCAGTTCGCCCTACATAGCAGATACGCAGTATTTT.

The rearrangement uses TRBV4-1 and TRBJ2-5; D is unresolved. CDR3 length: 13 residues. With 5 bases removed from V and 0 bases from J, the gap between germline ends came to 7 bases. Germline V lookup: CDR1 MGHRA, CDR2 YSYEKL. This CDR3 is CASSSAYQETQYF. The CDR3 DNA reads TGCGCCAGCAGCTCTGCGTACCAAGAGACCCAGTACTTC.

This clonotype was counted between two and nine times. The V gene is TRBV11-2, the J gene TRBJ2-3; D call uncertain. CDR3 size: 13 residues. Germline V gene sequence: CDR1 SGHAT, CDR2 FQNNGV. V gave up 3 bases and J gave up 11 bases, with 15 bases separating them. The CDR3: CASSFREPGKQYF. The CDR3 DNA reads TGTGCCAGCAGCTTCCGTGAACCCGGAAAGCAGTATTTT.

This chain joins TRBV14 and TRBJ2-1, with 7 bases lining up with TRBD2. The CDR3 loop spans 17 amino acids. J was trimmed by 1 base and V by 0 bases; bases with no gene match: 6. CDR1 is SGHDN and CDR2 is FVKESK in the germline V gene. The CDR3 here is CASSQDASSGSYNEQFF. The CDR3 coding sequence is TGTGCCAGCAGCCAAGACGCGTCTAGCGGATCCTACAATGAGCAGTTCTTC.

This clonotype was found a few times. The chain combines TRBV25-1 with TRBJ1-3; TRBD1 matches 7 bases. In germline, CDR1 is MGHDK, CDR2 SYGVNS. The length of the CDR3 is 13 residues. J gave up 9 bases and V 8 bases, and 10 bases lay outside the gene matches. The CDR3 region is CASGRQGRTTIYF. The CDR3 region has the DNA TGTGCCAGCGGAAGACAGGGCCGAACCACCATATATTTT.

Note on this clonotype: The germline gene is not matched at one end of the junction; a read error may be the cause. V is TRBV3-1 and J is TRBJ2-6; D is possibly TRBD1 or TRBD2 (5 bases each). Germline values: CDR1 LGHDT, CDR2 YNNKEL (reference sequence). CDR3 length equals 15 residues. This CDR3 is CASSRGRSGANVLIF. CDR3 in DNA: TGTGCCAGCAGCCGGGGGAGATCTGGGGCCAACGTCCTGATTTTC.